A selection of T cell receptor beta chains follows, all from one sample in a study of blood T cell repertoires in COVID-19. Produced via immunoSEQ multiplex PCR; TCRdb's table is partial and in-frame only. The sample includes 65,000 to 85,000 clones, approximately 86% of them seen just once. The sample consisted of peripheral blood. Every receptor here comes from a man aged 80 or over with COVID-19, enrolled during active disease. Each CDR3 is given with its conserved first and last residue.

j_call,v_call,cdr3_aa
TRBJ1-1,TRBV2,CAFNGGTNLWVNTEAFF
TRBJ2-1,TRBV7-2,CASSRKRFSGLVAYNEQFF
TRBJ2-1,TRBV4-2,CASSQRHDGTVNEQFF
TRBJ2-6,TRBV7-2,CASTLRTAGDGGANVLTF
TRBJ2-2,TRBV18,CASSPRGTGGHTGELFF
TRBJ1-4,TRBV6-5,CASSYSWGGVNEKLFF
TRBJ2-3,TRBV10-1,CARPKPAGSTDTQYF
TRBJ2-1,TRBV18,CASSPSGGSYNEQFF
TRBJ1-2,TRBV12-3/TRBV12-4,CASRPGGWDGYTF
TRBJ1-4,TRBV27,CASRRAGTANEKLFF
TRBJ1-1,TRBV19,CASSLTGNTEAFF
TRBJ1-2,TRBV3-1/TRBV3-2,CASSPDRFSYTF
TRBJ1-2,TRBV19,CASSPQWAYGYTF
TRBJ2-3,TRBV14,CASSPFPGGSGSTDTQYF
TRBJ2-2,TRBV4-1,CASSQDQGASRGAGELFF
TRBJ1-2,TRBV7-9,CASSTRDRGSANYGYTF
TRBJ1-2,TRBV2,CASSLGQGRRGYTF
TRBJ2-3,TRBV3-1/TRBV3-2,CASSPGQGVTDTQYF
TRBJ1-1,TRBV5-6,CASSPGTGWNTEAFF
TRBJ1-4,TRBV5-6,CASSFMTGVEKLFF
TRBJ1-2,TRBV2,CASSAGQNYGYTF
TRBJ2-7,TRBV3-1/TRBV3-2,CASSQDGYSGGMDEQCF
TRBJ2-3,TRBV14,CASSQVAGAFTDTQYF
TRBJ2-4,TRBV3-1/TRBV3-2,CASSKGENGIQYF
TRBJ1-1,TRBV10-3,CAILPGPLNTEAFF
TRBJ1-2,TRBV5-8,CASSLVTGYYGYTF
TRBJ1-2,TRBV28,CASSQGQGYGYTF
TRBJ2-3,TRBV29-1,CSVALPPDTQYF
TRBJ1-5,TRBV6-5,CASSYLSRGKAQPQHF
TRBJ1-6,TRBV27,CASRGSRNSPLHF
TRBJ2-1,TRBV2,CASSLGLAGHNEQFF
TRBJ1-1,TRBV19,CASSIGQGEAFF
TRBJ1-1,TRBV11-2,CASSLRGTEAFF
TRBJ1-1,TRBV11-1,CASSLGGDLNTEAFF
TRBJ1-2,TRBV9,CASSVGTGLVEGYTF
TRBJ2-4,TRBV28,CASRAPGQGLQNIQYF
TRBJ2-3,TRBV5-1,CASSLAGLAGGRRTTDTQYF
TRBJ1-2,TRBV6-5,CASSSAGLAYGYTF
TRBJ1-3,TRBV18,CASSPPGRFSGNTIYF
TRBJ2-7,TRBV20-1,CSAQRNYEQYF
TRBJ1-5,TRBV2,CASSAQGGRNQPQHF
TRBJ1-1,TRBV6-5,CASSYSTNRGRTEAFF
TRBJ1-1,TRBV5-1,CASSLQGAGGTEAFF
TRBJ1-1,TRBV4-1,CASSQMGAGKTEAFF
TRBJ2-7,TRBV29-1,CSVSGATYEQYF
TRBJ1-5,TRBV6-5,CASSRNQGSQPQHF
TRBJ1-3,TRBV6-5,CASNPGGQGGNTIYF
TRBJ1-5,TRBV19,CASQDSPRQPQHF
TRBJ1-2,TRBV9,CASQEDRAPRNGYTF
TRBJ1-6,TRBV18,CASSPLSGTLNSPLHF
TRBJ1-3,TRBV7-9,CASSLVGQISGNTIYF
TRBJ2-1,TRBV7-6,CASSLVARGYNEQFF
TRBJ1-5,TRBV3-1/TRBV3-2,CASSDIFSNQPQHF
TRBJ1-5,TRBV19,CASSIAGTGANRPQHF
TRBJ2-2,TRBV5-6,CASSLARGRNTGELFF
TRBJ1-4,TRBV5-1,CASSLGSGKEKLFF
TRBJ1-5,TRBV12-3/TRBV12-4,CASSFNNQPQHF